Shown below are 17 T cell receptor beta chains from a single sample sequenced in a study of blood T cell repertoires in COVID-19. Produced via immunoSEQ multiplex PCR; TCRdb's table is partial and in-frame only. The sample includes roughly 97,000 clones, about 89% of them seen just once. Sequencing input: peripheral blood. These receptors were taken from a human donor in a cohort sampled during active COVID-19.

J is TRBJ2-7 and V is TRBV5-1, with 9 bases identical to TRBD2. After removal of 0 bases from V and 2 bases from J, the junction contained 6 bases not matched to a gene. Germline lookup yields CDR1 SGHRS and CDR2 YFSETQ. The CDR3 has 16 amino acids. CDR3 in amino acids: CASSLGPSGTTYEQYF. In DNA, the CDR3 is TGCGCCAGCAGCTTGGGACCTAGCGGGACTACCTACGAGCAGTACTTC.

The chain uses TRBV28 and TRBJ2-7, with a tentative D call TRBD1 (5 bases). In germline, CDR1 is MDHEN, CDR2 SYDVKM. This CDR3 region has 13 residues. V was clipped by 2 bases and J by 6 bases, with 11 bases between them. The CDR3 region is CASSLGASPEQYF. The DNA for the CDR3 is TGTGCCAGCAGTTTAGGGGCCTCCCCCGAGCAGTACTTC.

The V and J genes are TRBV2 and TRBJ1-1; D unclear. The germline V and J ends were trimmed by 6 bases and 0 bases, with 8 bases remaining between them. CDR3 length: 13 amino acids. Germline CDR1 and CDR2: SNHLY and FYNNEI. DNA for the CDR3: TGTGCCAGCAGCAGAACAATGAACACTGAAGCTTTCTTT. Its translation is CASSRTMNTEAFF.

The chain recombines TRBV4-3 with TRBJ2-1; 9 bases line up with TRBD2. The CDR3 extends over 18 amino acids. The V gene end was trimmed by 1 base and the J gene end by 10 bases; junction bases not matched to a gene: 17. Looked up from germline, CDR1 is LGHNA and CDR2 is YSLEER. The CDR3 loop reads CASSQGPPRAGGAGEQFF. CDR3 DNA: TGCGCCAGCAGCCAAGGCCCCCCGAGGGCGGGGGGGGCCGGAGAGCAGTTCTTC.

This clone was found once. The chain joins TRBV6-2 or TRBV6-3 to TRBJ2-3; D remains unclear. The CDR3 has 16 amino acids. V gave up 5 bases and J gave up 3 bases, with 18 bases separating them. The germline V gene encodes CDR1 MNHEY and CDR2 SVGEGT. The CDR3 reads CASSHTGRQLTDTQYF. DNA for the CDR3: TGTGCCAGCAGTCATACCGGAAGACAACTTACAGATACGCAGTATTTT.

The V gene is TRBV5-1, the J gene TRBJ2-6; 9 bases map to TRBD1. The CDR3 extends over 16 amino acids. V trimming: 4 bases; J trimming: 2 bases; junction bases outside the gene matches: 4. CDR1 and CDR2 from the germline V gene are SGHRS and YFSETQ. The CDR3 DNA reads TGCGCCAGCAGCCCTACAGGGGGCGCTGGGGCCAACGTCCTGACTTTC. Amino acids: CASSPTGGAGANVLTF.

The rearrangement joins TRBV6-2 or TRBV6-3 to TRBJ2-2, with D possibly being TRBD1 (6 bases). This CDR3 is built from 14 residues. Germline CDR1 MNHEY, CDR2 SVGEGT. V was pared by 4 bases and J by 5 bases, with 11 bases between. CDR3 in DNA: TGTGCCAGCAGTTTTAACAGGGAAACCGGGGAGCTGTTTTTT. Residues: CASSFNRETGELFF.

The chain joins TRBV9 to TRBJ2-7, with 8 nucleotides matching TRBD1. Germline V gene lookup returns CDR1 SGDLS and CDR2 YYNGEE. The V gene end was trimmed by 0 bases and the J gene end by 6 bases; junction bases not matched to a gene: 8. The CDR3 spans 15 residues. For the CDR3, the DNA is TGTGCCAGCAGCGTAGGACAGGGGTCTCGAGGCGAGCAGTACTTC. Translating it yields CASSVGQGSRGEQYF. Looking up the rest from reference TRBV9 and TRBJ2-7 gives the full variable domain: DSGVTQTPKHLITATGQRVTLRCSPRSGDLSVYWYQQSLDQGLQFLIQYYNGEERAKGNILERFSAQQFPDLHSELNLSSLELGDSALYFCASSVGQGSRGEQYFGPGTRLTVT.

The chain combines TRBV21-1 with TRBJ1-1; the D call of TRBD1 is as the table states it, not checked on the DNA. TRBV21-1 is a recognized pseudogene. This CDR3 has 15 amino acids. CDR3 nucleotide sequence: TGTGCCAGCAGCGGCACAGGGATATCGGACACTGAAGCTTTCTTT. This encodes CASSGTGISDTEAFF.

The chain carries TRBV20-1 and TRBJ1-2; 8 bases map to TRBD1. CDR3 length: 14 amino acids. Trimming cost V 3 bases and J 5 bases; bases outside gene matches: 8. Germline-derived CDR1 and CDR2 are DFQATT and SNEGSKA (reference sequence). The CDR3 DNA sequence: TGCAGTGCTAGTGGGACAGGAGGCGTTTATGGCTACACCTTC. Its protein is CSASGTGGVYGYTF.

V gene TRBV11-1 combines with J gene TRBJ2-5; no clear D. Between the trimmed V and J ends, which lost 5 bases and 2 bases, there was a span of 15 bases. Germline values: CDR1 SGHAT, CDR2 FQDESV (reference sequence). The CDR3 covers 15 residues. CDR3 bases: TGTGCCAGCAGCCCCCTCGGAGCGTATCAAGAGACCCAGTACTTC. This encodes CASSPLGAYQETQYF.

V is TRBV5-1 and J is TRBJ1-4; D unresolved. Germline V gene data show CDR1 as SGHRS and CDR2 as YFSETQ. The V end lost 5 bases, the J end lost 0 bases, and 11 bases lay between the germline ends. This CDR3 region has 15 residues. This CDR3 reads CASRSSSTTNEKLFF. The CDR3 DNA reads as TGCGCCAGCAGGTCAAGTAGTACAACTAATGAAAAACTGTTTTTT.

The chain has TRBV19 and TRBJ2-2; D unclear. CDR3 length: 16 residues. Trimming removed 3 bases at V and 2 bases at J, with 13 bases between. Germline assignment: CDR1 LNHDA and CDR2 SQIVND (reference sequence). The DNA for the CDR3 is TGTGCCAGTAGTATCCCGGCCACAGTTAACACCGGGGAGCTGTTTTTT. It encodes CASSIPATVNTGELFF.

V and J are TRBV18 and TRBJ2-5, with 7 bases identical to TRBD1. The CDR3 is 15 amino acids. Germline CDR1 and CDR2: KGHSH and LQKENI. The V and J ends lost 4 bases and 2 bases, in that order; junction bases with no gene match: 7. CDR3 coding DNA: TGTGCCAGCTCACGCAATCCGGGACAGCAAGAGACCCAGTACTTC. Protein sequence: CASSRNPGQQETQYF.

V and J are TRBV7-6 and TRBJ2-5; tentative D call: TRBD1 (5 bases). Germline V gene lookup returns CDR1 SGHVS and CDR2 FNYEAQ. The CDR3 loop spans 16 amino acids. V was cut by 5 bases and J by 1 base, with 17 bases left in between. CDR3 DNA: TGTGCCAGCAGCGATCCGATCCGACAGATCCAAGAGACCCAGTACTTC. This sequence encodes CASSDPIRQIQETQYF. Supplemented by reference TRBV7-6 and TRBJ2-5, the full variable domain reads GAGVSQSPRYKVTKRGQDVALRCDPISGHVSLYWYRQALGQGPEFLTYFNYEAQQDKSGLPNDRFSAERPEGSISTLTIQRTEQRDSAMYRCASSDPIRQIQETQYFGPGTRLLVL.

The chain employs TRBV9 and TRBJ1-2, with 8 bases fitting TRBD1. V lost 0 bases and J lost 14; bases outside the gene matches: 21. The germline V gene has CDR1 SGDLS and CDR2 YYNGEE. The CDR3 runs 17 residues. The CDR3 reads CASSVDFSIRDRYLWTF. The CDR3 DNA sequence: TGTGCCAGCAGCGTAGATTTCTCGATCCGGGACAGGTACCTTTGGACCTTC. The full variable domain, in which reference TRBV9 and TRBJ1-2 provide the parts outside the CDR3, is DSGVTQTPKHLITATGQRVTLRCSPRSGDLSVYWYQQSLDQGLQFLIQYYNGEERAKGNILERFSAQQFPDLHSELNLSSLELGDSALYFCASSVDFSIRDRYLWTFGSGTRLTVV.

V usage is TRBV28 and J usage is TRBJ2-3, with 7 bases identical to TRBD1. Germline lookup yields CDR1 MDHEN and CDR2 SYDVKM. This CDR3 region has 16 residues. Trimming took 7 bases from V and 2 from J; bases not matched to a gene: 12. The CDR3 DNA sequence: TGTGCCAGCATCAGTCAAGACAGGGCTCTCACAGATACGCAGTATTTT. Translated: CASISQDRALTDTQYF.